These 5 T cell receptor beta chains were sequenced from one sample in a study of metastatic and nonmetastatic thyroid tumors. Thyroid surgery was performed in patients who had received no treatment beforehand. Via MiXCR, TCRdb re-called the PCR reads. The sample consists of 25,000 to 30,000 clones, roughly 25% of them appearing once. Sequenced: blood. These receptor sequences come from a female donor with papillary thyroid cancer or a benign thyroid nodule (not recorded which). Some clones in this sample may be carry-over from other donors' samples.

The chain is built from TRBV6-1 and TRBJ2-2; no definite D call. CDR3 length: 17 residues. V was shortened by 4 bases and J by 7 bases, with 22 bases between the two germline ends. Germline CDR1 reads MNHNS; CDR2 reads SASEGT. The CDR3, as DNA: TGTGCCAGCAGTGCCAAACGGGTTGGGGAACGTAGCGGGGAGCTGTTTTTT. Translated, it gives CASSAKRVGERSGELFF.

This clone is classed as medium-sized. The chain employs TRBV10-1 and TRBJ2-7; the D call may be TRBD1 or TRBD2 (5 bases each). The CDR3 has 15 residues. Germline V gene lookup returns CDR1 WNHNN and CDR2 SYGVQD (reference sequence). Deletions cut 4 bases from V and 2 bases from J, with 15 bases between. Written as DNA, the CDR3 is TGCGCCAGCAGTGGTGACTACCGGGGACCCTACGAGCAGTACTTC. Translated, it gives CASSGDYRGPYEQYF.

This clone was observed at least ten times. CDR3 sequence reads: CSVEKGQMNTEAFF. The CDR3 DNA reads as TGCAGCGTTGAGAAGGGGCAGATGAACACTGAAGCTTTCTTT. This sequence joins TRBV29-1 and TRBJ1-1, with TRBD1 as a possible D gene (5 bases). Germline values: CDR1 SQVTM, CDR2 ANQGSEA. CDR3 length: 14 amino acids. V was pared by 3 bases and J by 0 bases, with 11 bases between.

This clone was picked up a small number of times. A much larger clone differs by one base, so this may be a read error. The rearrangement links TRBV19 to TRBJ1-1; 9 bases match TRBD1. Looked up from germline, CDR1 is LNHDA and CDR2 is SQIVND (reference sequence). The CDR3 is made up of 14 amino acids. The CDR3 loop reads CASSIPGQGKFTFF. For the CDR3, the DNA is TGTGCCAGCAGTATACCGGGACAGGGTAAATTCACTTTCTTT.

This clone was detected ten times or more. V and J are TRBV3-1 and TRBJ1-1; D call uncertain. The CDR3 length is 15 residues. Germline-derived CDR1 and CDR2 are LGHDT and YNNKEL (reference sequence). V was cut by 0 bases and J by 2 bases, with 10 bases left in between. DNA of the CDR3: TGTGCCAGCAGCCAAGACCCCCCTGGAAACACTGAAGCTTTCTTT. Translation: CASSQDPPGNTEAFF.